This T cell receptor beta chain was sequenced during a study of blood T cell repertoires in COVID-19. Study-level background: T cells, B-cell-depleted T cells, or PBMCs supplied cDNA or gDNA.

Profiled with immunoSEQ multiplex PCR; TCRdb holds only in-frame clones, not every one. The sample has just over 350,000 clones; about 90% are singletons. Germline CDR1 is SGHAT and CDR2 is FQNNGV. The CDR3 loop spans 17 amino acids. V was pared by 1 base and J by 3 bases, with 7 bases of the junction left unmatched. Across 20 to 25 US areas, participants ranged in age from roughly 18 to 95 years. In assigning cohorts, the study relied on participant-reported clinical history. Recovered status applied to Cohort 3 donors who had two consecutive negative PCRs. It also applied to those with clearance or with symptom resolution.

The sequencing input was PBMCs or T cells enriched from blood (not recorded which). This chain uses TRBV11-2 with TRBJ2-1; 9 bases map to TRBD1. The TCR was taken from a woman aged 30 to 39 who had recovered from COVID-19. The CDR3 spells CASSLVTGGAIYNEQFF. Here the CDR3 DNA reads TGTGCCAGCAGCTTAGTAACAGGGGGCGCGATCTACAATGAGCAGTTCTTC.